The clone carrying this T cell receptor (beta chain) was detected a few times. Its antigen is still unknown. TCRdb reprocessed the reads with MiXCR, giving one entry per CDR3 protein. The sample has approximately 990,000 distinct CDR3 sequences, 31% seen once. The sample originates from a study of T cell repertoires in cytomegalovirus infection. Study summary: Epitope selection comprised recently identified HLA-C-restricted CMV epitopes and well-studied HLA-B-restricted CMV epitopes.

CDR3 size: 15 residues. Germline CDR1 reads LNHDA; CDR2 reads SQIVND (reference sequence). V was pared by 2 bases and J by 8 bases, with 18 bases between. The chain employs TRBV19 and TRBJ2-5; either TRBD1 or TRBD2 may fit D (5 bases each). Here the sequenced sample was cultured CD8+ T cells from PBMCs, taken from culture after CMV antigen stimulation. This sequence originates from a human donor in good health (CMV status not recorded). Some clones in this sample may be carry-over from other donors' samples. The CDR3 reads CASSIPRDGHDTQYF. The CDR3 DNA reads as TGTGCCAGTAGTATACCCCGGGACGGGCACGATACCCAGTACTTC.